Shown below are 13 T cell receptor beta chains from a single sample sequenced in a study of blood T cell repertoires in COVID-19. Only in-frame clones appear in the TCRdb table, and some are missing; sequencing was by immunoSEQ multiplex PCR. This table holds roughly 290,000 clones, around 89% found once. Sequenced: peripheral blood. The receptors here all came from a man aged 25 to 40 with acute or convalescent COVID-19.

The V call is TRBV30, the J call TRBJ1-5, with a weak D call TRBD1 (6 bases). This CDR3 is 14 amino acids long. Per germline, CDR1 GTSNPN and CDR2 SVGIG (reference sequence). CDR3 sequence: CAASGGPSLVPQHF. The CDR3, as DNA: TGTGCGGCGTCGGGGGGGCCCAGCCTTGTGCCCCAGCATTTT.

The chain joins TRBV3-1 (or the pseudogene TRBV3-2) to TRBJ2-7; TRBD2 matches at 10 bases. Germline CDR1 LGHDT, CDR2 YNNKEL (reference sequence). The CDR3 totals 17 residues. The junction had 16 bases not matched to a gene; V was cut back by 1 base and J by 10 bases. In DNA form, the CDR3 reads TGTGCCAGCAGCCAAGGAACCCTGGCTAGCGGGAGAACCCCACAGTACTTC. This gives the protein CASSQGTLASGRTPQYF.

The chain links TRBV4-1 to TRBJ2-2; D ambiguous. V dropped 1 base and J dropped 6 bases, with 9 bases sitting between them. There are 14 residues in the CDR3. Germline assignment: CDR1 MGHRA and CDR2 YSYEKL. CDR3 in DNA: TGCGCCAGCAGCCAAGGGCTAGTCGCCGGGGAGCTGTTTTTT. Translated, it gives CASSQGLVAGELFF.

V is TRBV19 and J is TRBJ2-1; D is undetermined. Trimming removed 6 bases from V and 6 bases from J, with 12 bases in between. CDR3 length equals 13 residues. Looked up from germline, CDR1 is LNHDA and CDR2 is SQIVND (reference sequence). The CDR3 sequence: CASSQNQVNEQFF. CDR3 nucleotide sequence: TGTGCCAGTAGCCAGAACCAGGTCAATGAGCAGTTCTTC.

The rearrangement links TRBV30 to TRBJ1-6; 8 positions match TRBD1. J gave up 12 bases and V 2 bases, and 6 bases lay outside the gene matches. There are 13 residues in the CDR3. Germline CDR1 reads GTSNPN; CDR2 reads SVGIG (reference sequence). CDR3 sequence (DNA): TGTGCCTGGAGTTCGTTGGACAGGGAACCCCTCCACTTT. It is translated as CAWSSLDREPLHF.

The CDR3 nucleotides are TGTGCCAGCAGCCAAATACGGACTTACCCAAACGTCCTGACTTTC. The encoded protein is CASSQIRTYPNVLTF. V gene TRBV11-2 combines with J gene TRBJ2-6; tentative D call: TRBD2 (5 bases). The CDR3 contains 15 residues. Between the trimmed V and J ends, which lost 5 bases and 10 bases, there was a span of 18 bases. Germline V gene lookup returns CDR1 SGHAT and CDR2 FQNNGV.

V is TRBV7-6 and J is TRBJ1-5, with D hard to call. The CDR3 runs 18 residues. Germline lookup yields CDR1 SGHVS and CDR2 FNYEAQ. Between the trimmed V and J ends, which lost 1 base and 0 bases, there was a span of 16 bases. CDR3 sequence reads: CASSLGSQPDFSNQPQHF. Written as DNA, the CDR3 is TGTGCCAGCAGCTTAGGGTCCCAACCCGACTTTAGCAATCAGCCCCAGCATTTT. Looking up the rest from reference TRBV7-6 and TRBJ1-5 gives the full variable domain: GAGVSQSPRYKVTKRGQDVALRCDPISGHVSLYWYRQALGQGPEFLTYFNYEAQQDKSGLPNDRFSAERPEGSISTLTIQRTEQRDSAMYRCASSLGSQPDFSNQPQHFGDGTRLSIL.

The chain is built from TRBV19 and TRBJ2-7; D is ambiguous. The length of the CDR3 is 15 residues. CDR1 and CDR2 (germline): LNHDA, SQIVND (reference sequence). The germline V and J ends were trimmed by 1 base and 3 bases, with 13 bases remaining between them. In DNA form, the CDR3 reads TGTGCCAGTAGTATAGGCAGTCCATTGGTCTACGAGCAGTACTTC. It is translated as CASSIGSPLVYEQYF.

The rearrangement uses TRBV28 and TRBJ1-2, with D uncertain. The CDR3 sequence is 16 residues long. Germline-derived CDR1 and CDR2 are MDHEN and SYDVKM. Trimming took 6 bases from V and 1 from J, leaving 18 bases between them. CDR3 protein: CASSPLGTVNNYGYTF. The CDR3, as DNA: TGTGCCAGCAGCCCGCTGGGTACAGTCAATAACTATGGCTACACCTTC.

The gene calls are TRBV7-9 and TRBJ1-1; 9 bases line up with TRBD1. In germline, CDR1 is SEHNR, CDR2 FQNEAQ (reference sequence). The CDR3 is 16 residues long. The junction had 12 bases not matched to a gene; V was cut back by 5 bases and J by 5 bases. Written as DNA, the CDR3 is TGTGCCAGCAGCCCGGACAGGGGTCAAATTGGGACTGAAGCTTTCTTT. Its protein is CASSPDRGQIGTEAFF. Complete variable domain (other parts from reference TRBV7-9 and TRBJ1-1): DTGVSQNPRHKITKRGQNVTFRCDPISEHNRLYWYRQTLGQGPEFLTYFQNEAQLEKSRLLSDRFSAERPKGSFSTLEIQRTEQGDSAMYLCASSPDRGQIGTEAFFGQGTRLTVV.

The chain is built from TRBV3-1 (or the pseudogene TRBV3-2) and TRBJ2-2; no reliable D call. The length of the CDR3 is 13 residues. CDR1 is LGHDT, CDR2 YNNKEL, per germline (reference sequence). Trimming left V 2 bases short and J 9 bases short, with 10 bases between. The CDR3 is CASSQQWLRELFF. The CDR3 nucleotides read TGTGCCAGCAGCCAACAATGGCTCCGGGAGCTGTTTTTT.

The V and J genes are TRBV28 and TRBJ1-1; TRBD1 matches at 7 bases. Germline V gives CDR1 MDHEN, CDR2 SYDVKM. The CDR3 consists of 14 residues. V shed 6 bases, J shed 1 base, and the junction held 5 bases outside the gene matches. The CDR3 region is CASRAGTANTEAFF. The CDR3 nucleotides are TGTGCCAGCAGGGCCGGGACAGCGAACACTGAAGCTTTCTTT.

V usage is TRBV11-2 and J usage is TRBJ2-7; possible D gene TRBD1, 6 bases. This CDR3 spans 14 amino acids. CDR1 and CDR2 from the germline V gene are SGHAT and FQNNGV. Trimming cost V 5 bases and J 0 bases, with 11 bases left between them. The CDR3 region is CASSQGPLSYEQYF. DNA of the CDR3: TGTGCCAGCAGCCAGGGGCCCCTCTCCTACGAGCAGTACTTC. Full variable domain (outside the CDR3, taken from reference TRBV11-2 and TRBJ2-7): EAGVAQSPRYKIIEKRQSVAFWCNPISGHATLYWYQQILGQGPKLLIQFQNNGVVDDSQLPKDRFSAERLKGVDSTLKIQPAKLEDSAVYLCASSQGPLSYEQYFGPGTRLTVT.